These 32 T cell receptor beta chains were sequenced from one sample in a study of beta chain features in type 1 diabetes. The study reverse transcribed the entire isolated RNA, so it sequenced expressed TCRB transcripts. The assay was immunoSEQ multiplex PCR, and TCRdb's table has in-frame clones only and misses some. The profile shows 350,000 or so clones, about 20% of them singletons. The sample was naive CD4+ T cells from blood. All receptors derive from a woman aged 18 to 35 in good health.

This clone was counted only a few times. DNA of the CDR3: TGTGCCAGCAGCCCATTGGGGGGGACAGGAGACAATTCACCCCTCCACTTT. It specifies CASSPLGGTGDNSPLHF. The genes are TRBV7-9 and TRBJ1-6; 8 bases line up with TRBD1. CDR3 size: 17 residues. The J segment lost 7 bases and the V segment lost 5 bases, leaving 13 bases of the junction unmatched. Germline V lookup: CDR1 SEHNR, CDR2 FQNEAQ (reference sequence).

This clone has only a few counts. This rearrangement joins TRBV2 to TRBJ1-1, with 7 bases aligning to TRBD1. Trimming took 9 bases from V and 1 from J; bases not matched to a gene: 5. CDR1 and CDR2 from the germline V gene are SNHLY and FYNNEI. This CDR3 is 13 amino acids long. The CDR3: CARGQAKNTEAFF. CDR3 nucleotides: TGTGCCAGAGGACAGGCTAAGAACACTGAAGCTTTCTTT.

The rearrangement links TRBV25-1 to TRBJ2-5; TRBD2 aligns across 12 bases. The V gene's germline CDR1 is MGHDK and CDR2 SYGVNS. The V segment lost 5 bases and the J segment 0 bases; nucleotides outside the gene matches: 1. This CDR3 spans 15 amino acids. The DNA for the CDR3 is TGTGCCAGCAGTACTAGCGGGAGGTACCAAGAGACCCAGTACTTC. Its protein product is CASSTSGRYQETQYF.

The rearrangement joins TRBV5-4 to TRBJ1-2; 7 bases fit TRBD1. The germline gives CDR1 SGHNT, CDR2 YYREEE (reference sequence). Losses at the gene ends were 4 bases for V and 5 bases for J; bases not matched to a gene: 8. CDR3 length: 14 amino acids. CDR3 loop: CASSQMTGIYGYTF. The CDR3 nucleotides read TGTGCCAGCAGCCAAATGACAGGGATTTATGGCTACACCTTC.

The rearrangement joins TRBV5-8 to TRBJ2-7, with D maybe TRBD2 (5 bases). This CDR3 spans 12 amino acids. The germline V gene encodes CDR1 SGHTS and CDR2 YDEGEE. With 1 base removed from V and 4 bases from J, the gap between germline ends came to 6 bases. The CDR3 DNA follows: TGTGCCAGCAGCTTGCAGCGGTACGAGCAGTACTTC. Encoded protein: CASSLQRYEQYF.

This clone has more than one count but fewer than ten. The chain has TRBV11-2 and TRBJ1-1; weak D call: TRBD1 (5 bases). V was shortened by 2 bases and J by 7 bases, with 11 bases between the two germline ends. CDR1 SGHAT and CDR2 FQNNGV come from the germline V gene. The CDR3 extends over 13 amino acids. CDR3 region: CASSLITTGEAFF. The CDR3 DNA is TGTGCCAGCAGCTTAATAACTACAGGTGAAGCTTTCTTT.

V usage is TRBV4-1 and J usage is TRBJ2-4, with 11 positions matching TRBD1. Trimming cost V 4 bases and J 7 bases; bases outside gene matches: 3. This CDR3 contains 14 residues. Germline values: CDR1 MGHRA, CDR2 YSYEKL. CDR3 nucleotides: TGCGCCAGCAGCCTAGGGACAGGGGGGAACATTCAGTACTTC. Residues: CASSLGTGGNIQYF.

This clone was detected a few times. The chain joins TRBV5-6 to TRBJ2-3, with TRBD2 identical over 8 bases. Germline V lookup: CDR1 SGHDT, CDR2 YYEEEE. This CDR3 is 17 amino acids long. With V trimmed by 2 bases and J by 4 bases, 12 bases remained unmatched. Here the CDR3 DNA reads TGTGCCAGCAGCTTTGGGCCTTCCGGGAGGGGTTCAGATACGCAGTATTTT. Translation gives CASSFGPSGRGSDTQYF.

This chain joins TRBV7-2 and TRBJ2-1, with D possibly matching TRBD2 (6 bases). In germline, CDR1 is SGHTA, CDR2 FQGNSA. The CDR3 covers 13 residues. V gave up 8 bases and J gave up 8 bases, with 16 bases separating them. The CDR3 spells CASQAPGVYEQFF. The CDR3, as DNA: TGTGCCAGCCAAGCCCCGGGAGTCTATGAGCAGTTCTTC.

The chain joins TRBV7-2 to TRBJ1-5, with 7 nucleotides matching TRBD1. Unmatched junction bases numbered 15, after V lost 5 bases and J lost 2 bases. This CDR3 is 18 amino acids long. The germline CDR1 and CDR2 sequences are SGHTA and FQGNSA. CDR3 DNA sequence: TGTGCCAGCAGCCGACAGGGCCGGGGTGTGAATGGCAATCAGCCCCAGCATTTT. It encodes CASSRQGRGVNGNQPQHF. The full variable domain, its missing parts supplied by reference TRBV7-2 and TRBJ1-5, is GAGVSQSPSNKVTEKGKDVELRCDPISGHTALYWYRQSLGQGLEFLIYFQGNSAPDKSGLPSDRFSAERTGGSVSTLTIQRTQQEDSAVYLCASSRQGRGVNGNQPQHFGDGTRLSIL.

This clone was observed a handful of times. The chain links TRBV5-1 to TRBJ2-7; maybe TRBD2 (6 bases). The V end was cut by 0 bases, the J end by 3 bases, with 10 bases between. This CDR3 region has 14 residues. Germline lookup yields CDR1 SGHRS and CDR2 YFSETQ. The chain's CDR3 is CASSLGSGIYEQYF. As DNA, the CDR3 is TGCGCCAGCAGCTTGGGTAGCGGAATCTACGAGCAGTACTTC.

Regarding this clone: Other DNA sequences of this sample code for an identical CDR3. This sequence joins TRBV7-9 and TRBJ2-1; no firm D call. This CDR3 is built from 11 residues. V was clipped by 5 bases and J by 7 bases, with 6 bases between them. The germline CDR1 and CDR2 sequences are SEHNR and FQNEAQ (reference sequence). The chain's CDR3 is CASSPSNEQFF. The CDR3 DNA reads as TGTGCCAGCAGCCCCTCTAATGAGCAGTTCTTC.

The CDR3 region is CASSGGTASYEQYF. The CDR3 bases are TGTGCCAGCTCGGGGGGGACGGCTTCCTACGAGCAGTACTTC. The chain joins TRBV7-2 to TRBJ2-7, with 8 bases lining up with TRBD2. The CDR3 loop spans 14 amino acids. J gave up 1 base and V 8 bases, and 7 bases lay outside the gene matches. CDR1 and CDR2 (germline): SGHTA, FQGNSA. Together with reference TRBV7-2 and TRBJ2-7, the CDR3 gives the full variable domain: GAGVSQSPSNKVTEKGKDVELRCDPISGHTALYWYRQSLGQGLEFLIYFQGNSAPDKSGLPSDRFSAERTGGSVSTLTIQRTQQEDSAVYLCASSGGTASYEQYFGPGTRLTVT.

This rearrangement joins TRBV29-1 to TRBJ2-1; 7 positions agree with TRBD2. V shed 4 bases, J shed 6 bases, and the junction held 9 bases outside the gene matches. Germline V gives CDR1 SQVTM, CDR2 ANQGSEA. The CDR3 sequence is 14 residues long. The CDR3 region is CSVGRLAVGNEQFF. CDR3 coding DNA: TGCAGCGTTGGAAGACTAGCTGTTGGCAATGAGCAGTTCTTC.

The chain is built from TRBV25-1 and TRBJ2-4, with D perhaps TRBD1 (6 bases). This CDR3 is 15 amino acids long. The germline V and J ends were trimmed by 4 bases and 8 bases, with 18 bases remaining between them. Germline-derived CDR1 and CDR2 are MGHDK and SYGVNS. The CDR3 loop reads CASSGPPRGGDIQYF. The CDR3 nucleotides are TGTGCCAGCAGTGGCCCTCCTAGAGGGGGAGACATTCAGTACTTC.

V is TRBV5-4 and J is TRBJ2-1; 10 bases line up with TRBD2. V lost 1 base to trimming and J lost 6 bases; unmatched junction nucleotides: 16. The length of the CDR3 is 19 residues. Germline V CDR1 and CDR2: SGHNT, YYREEE (reference sequence). As DNA, the CDR3 is TGTGCCAGCAGCTTGTTCTTGAAGGCTAGCGGGAGATGGGGCAATGAGCAGTTCTTC. Amino acid sequence: CASSLFLKASGRWGNEQFF. Based on the CDR3 plus reference TRBV5-4 and TRBJ2-1, the full variable domain is ETGVTQSPTHLIKTRGQQVTLRCSSQSGHNTVSWYQQALGQGPQFIFQYYREEENGRGNFPPRFSGLQFPNYSSELNVNALELDDSALYLCASSLFLKASGRWGNEQFFGPGTRLTVL.

This clone turned up a few times. V usage is TRBV13 and J usage is TRBJ1-2; 10 nucleotides match TRBD1. The V and J ends lost 5 bases and 0 bases, in that order; junction bases with no gene match: 6. CDR1 and CDR2 (germline): PRHDT, FYEKMQ (reference sequence). The CDR3 extends over 16 amino acids. CDR3 coding DNA: TGTGCCAGCAGCCTCGGAGGACAGGGGGCTAACTATGGCTACACCTTC. Translated, it gives CASSLGGQGANYGYTF.

The chain has TRBV7-9 and TRBJ2-2; TRBD2 matches at 8 bases. Germline V gives CDR1 SEHNR, CDR2 FQNEAQ (reference sequence). The CDR3 loop spans 13 amino acids. The J segment lost 3 bases and the V segment lost 10 bases, leaving 4 bases of the junction unmatched. CDR3 sequence: CAIGSGDTGELFF. CDR3 nucleotides: TGTGCCATCGGTAGCGGGGACACCGGGGAGCTGTTTTTT.

For this clone: The same CDR3 is also encoded by other DNA sequences in this sample. The chain is built from TRBV18 and TRBJ2-7; D gene unclear. The CDR3 totals 13 residues. Per germline, CDR1 KGHSH and CDR2 LQKENI. Trimming removed 3 bases at V and 0 bases at J, with 6 bases between. The CDR3 is CASSPSSSYEQYF. In nucleotides, the CDR3 is TGTGCCAGCTCACCTTCTAGCTCCTACGAGCAGTACTTC.

This clone appeared a few times. This sample also contains other DNA sequences that code for the same CDR3. The V call is TRBV30, the J call TRBJ1-2; 7 nucleotides align to TRBD1. Trimming took 1 base from V and 4 from J; bases not matched to a gene: 3. The V gene's germline CDR1 is GTSNPN and CDR2 SVGIG (reference sequence). The CDR3 runs 13 residues. This CDR3 reads CAWSAQGSYGYTF. The CDR3 DNA sequence: TGTGCCTGGAGTGCACAGGGGAGCTATGGCTACACCTTC. The full variable domain, rest sourced from reference TRBV30 and TRBJ1-2, is SQTIHQWPATLVQPVGSPLSLECTVEGTSNPNLYWYRQAAGRGLQLLFYSVGIGQISSEVPQNLSASRPQDRQFILSSKKLLLSDSGFYLCAWSAQGSYGYTFGSGTRLTVV.

V is TRBV2 and J is TRBJ2-7; the D gene is possibly TRBD1 (6 bases). The CDR3 runs to 11 residues. CDR1 SNHLY and CDR2 FYNNEI come from the germline V gene. The germline V and J ends were trimmed by 7 bases and 4 bases, with 8 bases remaining between them. This chain's CDR3 is CASKQGYEQYF. CDR3 bases: TGTGCCAGCAAACAGGGTTACGAGCAGTACTTC.

V usage is TRBV21-1 and J usage is TRBJ2-7; TRBD1, as called in the table, went unchecked against the DNA. TRBV21-1 is designated a pseudogene. The CDR3 sequence is 14 residues long. Here the CDR3 reads CASTGGRATYEQYF. The CDR3, as DNA: TGTGCCAGCACAGGGGGAAGGGCCACCTACGAGCAGTACTTC.

The rearrangement joins TRBV15 to TRBJ1-5; 10 bases are shared with TRBD1. Unmatched junction bases numbered 16, after V lost 5 bases and J lost 6 bases. Germline V gene lookup returns CDR1 LNHNV and CDR2 YYDKDF (reference sequence). There are 18 residues in the CDR3. The CDR3 coding sequence is TGTGCCACCAGCGGGCCTCCCGCCGACAGGGACAGGGGTCAGCCCCAGCATTTT. Its translation is CATSGPPADRDRGQPQHF. The variable domain in full, with the rest retrieved from reference TRBV15 and TRBJ1-5, is DAMVIQNPRYQVTQFGKPVTLSCSQTLNHNVMYWYQQKSSQAPKLLFHYYDKDFNNEADTPDNFQSRRPNTSFCFLDIRSPGLGDTAMYLCATSGPPADRDRGQPQHFGDGTRLSIL.

This clone occurred a few times. The chain joins TRBV27 to TRBJ2-5; 9 nucleotides agree with TRBD2. V dropped 5 bases and J dropped 5; count of bases not matched to a gene: 12. Germline V gene data show CDR1 as MNHEY and CDR2 as SMNVEV (reference sequence). CDR3 size: 16 residues. CDR3 DNA sequence: TGTGCCAGCAGTAGGACTAGCGTACAATCGAGGGAGACCCAGTACTTC. Protein product: CASSRTSVQSRETQYF.

This clone was seen more than once but under ten times. The chain links TRBV9 to TRBJ1-5; 10 nucleotides match TRBD1. The CDR3 is 15 residues long. Germline values: CDR1 SGDLS, CDR2 YYNGEE. Trimming at V came to 4 bases and at J to 4 bases, leaving 5 bases not matched to a gene. DNA for the CDR3: TGTGCCAGCAGCAAGGGGACAGGGGAAAATCAGCCCCAGCATTTT. Protein sequence: CASSKGTGENQPQHF.

This clone was seen only once. The chain uses TRBV11-1 and TRBJ2-3; 8 bases align to TRBD2. V was clipped by 1 base and J by 5 bases; unmatched bases: 8. From germline, CDR1 is SGHAT and CDR2 FQDESV (reference sequence). This CDR3 is 16 amino acids long. Here the CDR3 reads CASSLELAEVVDTQYF. The DNA for the CDR3 is TGTGCCAGCAGCTTAGAACTAGCGGAGGTCGTAGATACGCAGTATTTT.

The genes are TRBV5-1 and TRBJ2-2, with D maybe TRBD1 (5 bases). CDR3 length: 14 residues. V lost 0 bases to trimming and J lost 6 bases, with 9 bases between them. Germline CDR1 reads SGHRS; CDR2 reads YFSETQ. CDR3 nucleotides: TGCGCCAGCAGCTTGGCACAGGTTCCCGGGGAGCTGTTTTTT. The encoded protein is CASSLAQVPGELFF. Filled out from reference TRBV5-1 and TRBJ2-2, the complete variable domain reads KAGVTQTPRYLIKTRGQQVTLSCSPISGHRSVSWYQQTPGQGLQFLFEYFSETQRNKGNFPGRFSGRQFSNSRSEMNVSTLELGDSALYLCASSLAQVPGELFFGEGSRLTVL.

This clone appeared a few times. CDR3 coding DNA: TGTGCCAGCTCACCAAACAGGGAGAGCTATGGCTACACCTTC. Its protein is CASSPNRESYGYTF. The V call is TRBV18, the J call TRBJ1-2; weak D call: TRBD1 (6 bases). The V end lost 2 bases, the J end lost 4 bases, and 11 bases lay between the germline ends. The germline V gene encodes CDR1 KGHSH and CDR2 LQKENI. The CDR3 is made up of 14 amino acids.

This clone has a handful of counts. CDR3 bases: TGTGCCAGCTCACCAGATCAGGGAAGCACTGAAGCTTTCTTT. Residues: CASSPDQGSTEAFF. The gene calls are TRBV18 and TRBJ1-1; tentative D call: TRBD1 (5 bases). V lost 2 bases, J lost 4 bases, and 11 bases lay in between. The CDR3 totals 14 residues. CDR1 is KGHSH and CDR2 is LQKENI in the germline V gene.

This clone has a handful of counts. The CDR3 sequence: CASSSAFSRWDPRGETQYF. CDR3 DNA: TGTGCCAGCAGCTCGGCCTTCAGTAGGTGGGACCCGCGGGGGGAGACCCAGTACTTC. The rearrangement joins TRBV7-8 to TRBJ2-5; 7 bases are shared with TRBD2. This CDR3 has 19 residues. The J segment lost 5 bases and the V segment lost 4 bases, leaving 22 bases of the junction unmatched. The germline V gene encodes CDR1 SGHVS and CDR2 FQNEAQ.

In this sample, this clone turned up a few times. The chain carries TRBV7-2 and TRBJ2-7; 9 nucleotides match TRBD1. J gave up 3 bases and V 5 bases, and 8 bases lay outside the gene matches. The CDR3 covers 15 residues. The germline CDR1 and CDR2 sequences are SGHTA and FQGNSA. The CDR3 nucleotides read TGTGCCAGCAGCCTGGGACAGGGTATAGTCTACGAGCAGTACTTC. Protein sequence: CASSLGQGIVYEQYF.

CDR3 in amino acids: CASTRDRVMATDTQYF. The CDR3 DNA reads as TGTGCCAGCACCCGGGACAGGGTCATGGCCACAGATACGCAGTATTTT. The chain has TRBV2 and TRBJ2-3, with 9 bases fitting TRBD1. The V and J ends lost 7 bases and 2 bases, in that order; junction bases with no gene match: 10. Looked up from germline, CDR1 is SNHLY and CDR2 is FYNNEI. The CDR3 contains 16 residues.